This is a list of T cell receptor beta chains from one sample in a study of post-analysis software for immune sequencing data. Via MiXCR, TCRdb re-called the PCR reads, giving one row per CDR3 protein. The sample lists 750,000 to 900,000 distinct CDR3 sequences, about 43% occurring once. The specimen sequenced was blood. All receptors derive from a girl aged 10 to 17 with multiple sclerosis. Each CDR3 is given with its conserved first and last residue. D genes are given only for firm matches. The size entry is marked missing in some rows and otherwise reads once, few, many or a size class.

TRBV12-3/TRBV12-4	-	TRBJ2-1	few	CASSFGPNEQFF	TGTGCCAGCAGTTTTGGGCCCAATGAGCAGTTCTTC
TRBV12-3/TRBV12-4	-	TRBJ1-5	-	CASSFHTRDAGNQPQHF	TGTGCCAGCAGTTTCCACACTCGAGACGCGGGCAATCAGCCCCAGCATTTT
TRBV10-3	-	TRBJ2-6	once	CAISPRDGSSGANVLTF	TGTGCCATCAGTCCCCGGGACGGCAGCTCTGGGGCCAACGTCCTGACTTTC
TRBV5-1	TRBD1	TRBJ2-7	few	CASSLTGQGSPPYEQYF	TGCGCCAGCAGCCTGACGGGACAGGGGTCCCCTCCCTACGAGCAGTACTTC
TRBV7-6	-	TRBJ2-1	-	CASSLARGEQFF	TGTGCCAGCAGCTTAGCGCGCGGGGAGCAGTTCTTC
TRBV20-1	TRBD2	TRBJ2-7	-	CSATTSATYEQYF	TGCAGTGCTACGACTAGCGCTACCTACGAGCAGTACTTC
TRBV7-2	TRBD1	TRBJ2-6	many	CASSHRQGFGANVLTF	TGTGCCAGCAGTCACAGACAGGGCTTTGGGGCCAACGTCCTGACTTTC
TRBV29-1	-	TRBJ2-3	-	CSVDIKIADTQYF	TGCAGCGTTGATATCAAAATCGCAGATACGCAGTATTTT
TRBV5-1	TRBD2	TRBJ2-3	-	CASSSLAGVTTDTQYF	TGCGCCAGCAGCTCCTTAGCGGGAGTCACCACAGATACGCAGTATTTT
TRBV7-9	-	TRBJ2-1	few	CASSLRSGPYNEQFF	TGTGCCAGCAGCTTAAGGTCAGGACCCTACAATGAGCAGTTCTTC
TRBV20-1	TRBD2	TRBJ2-1	-	CSARLAGGQYSYNEQFF	TGCAGTGCTAGACTAGCGGGAGGCCAATACTCCTACAATGAGCAGTTCTTC
TRBV28	TRBD2	TRBJ2-1	once	CATRGTSGREFF	TGTGCCACCAGGGGGACTAGCGGCCGCGAGTTCTTC
TRBV5-1	TRBD1	TRBJ2-1	few	CASSVEGASYNEQFF	TGCGCCAGCAGCGTTGAGGGGGCGAGCTACAATGAGCAGTTCTTC
TRBV4-1	-	TRBJ2-7	-	CASSQGAVSYEQYF	TGCGCCAGCAGCCAAGGAGCAGTGTCCTACGAGCAGTACTTC
TRBV29-1	-	TRBJ1-2	few	CSVSRAVNYGYTF	TGCAGCGTTTCTCGCGCGGTAAACTATGGCTACACCTTC
TRBV2	-	TRBJ1-1	-	CASSAAGEMNTEAFF	TGTGCCAGCAGTGCGGCAGGCGAGATGAACACTGAAGCTTTCTTT
TRBV5-1	TRBD2	TRBJ2-1	once	CASSPHTGTSGTNEQFF	TGCGCCAGCAGCCCTCATACCGGGACTAGCGGGACCAATGAGCAGTTCTTC
TRBV10-3	-	TRBJ2-3	-	CAIRDAIGAVDTQYF	TGTGCCATCAGGGATGCGATCGGAGCGGTAGATACGCAGTATTTT
TRBV12-3/TRBV12-4	TRBD1	TRBJ2-3	few	CASSGLLGQGVPRTDTQYF	TGTGCCAGCAGTGGCCTGTTAGGACAGGGGGTCCCCCGCACAGATACGCAGTATTTT
TRBV7-9	TRBD2	TRBJ2-7	-	CASSSRTRGVEQYF	TGTGCCAGCAGCTCCCGGACTAGAGGTGTCGAGCAGTACTTC
TRBV12-3/TRBV12-4	TRBD1	TRBJ2-7	-	CASSPIHRGVFNNEQYF	TGTGCCAGCAGTCCGATTCACAGGGGAGTCTTCAACAATGAGCAGTACTTC
TRBV6-5	TRBD2	TRBJ2-7	once	CASTPGLAKFYEQYF	TGTGCCAGCACGCCAGGACTAGCGAAGTTTTACGAGCAGTACTTC
TRBV12-3/TRBV12-4	-	TRBJ2-4	-	CASSLLGGGGKNIQYF	TGTGCCAGCAGTCTGCTAGGGGGAGGGGGCAAAAACATTCAGTACTTC
TRBV7-8	TRBD2	TRBJ2-7	-	CASSSGRSGTSGRTITYEQYF	TGTGCCAGCAGTTCCGGACGATCCGGGACTAGCGGGAGGACGATCACCTACGAGCAGTACTTC
TRBV7-2	TRBD1	TRBJ2-7	once	CASRLRTGRAYEQYF	TGTGCCAGCAGGTTGCGGACAGGGAGAGCCTACGAGCAGTACTTC
TRBV20-1	TRBD2	TRBJ2-1	-	CSASREGPYNEQFF	TGCAGTGCTAGCCGGGAGGGACCCTACAATGAGCAGTTCTTC
TRBV6-5	-	TRBJ1-5	-	CASRPTKSNQPQHF	TGTGCCAGCAGACCAACCAAAAGCAATCAGCCCCAGCATTTT
TRBV10-3	TRBD1	TRBJ2-1	few	CAISVPTGQYNEQFF	TGTGCCATCAGTGTCCCTACGGGACAGTACAATGAGCAGTTCTTC
TRBV3-1	-	TRBJ1-1	-	CASSQDLEGRLEPEAFF	TGTGCCAGCAGCCAAGATCTTGAGGGACGCCTAGAACCTGAAGCTTTCTTT